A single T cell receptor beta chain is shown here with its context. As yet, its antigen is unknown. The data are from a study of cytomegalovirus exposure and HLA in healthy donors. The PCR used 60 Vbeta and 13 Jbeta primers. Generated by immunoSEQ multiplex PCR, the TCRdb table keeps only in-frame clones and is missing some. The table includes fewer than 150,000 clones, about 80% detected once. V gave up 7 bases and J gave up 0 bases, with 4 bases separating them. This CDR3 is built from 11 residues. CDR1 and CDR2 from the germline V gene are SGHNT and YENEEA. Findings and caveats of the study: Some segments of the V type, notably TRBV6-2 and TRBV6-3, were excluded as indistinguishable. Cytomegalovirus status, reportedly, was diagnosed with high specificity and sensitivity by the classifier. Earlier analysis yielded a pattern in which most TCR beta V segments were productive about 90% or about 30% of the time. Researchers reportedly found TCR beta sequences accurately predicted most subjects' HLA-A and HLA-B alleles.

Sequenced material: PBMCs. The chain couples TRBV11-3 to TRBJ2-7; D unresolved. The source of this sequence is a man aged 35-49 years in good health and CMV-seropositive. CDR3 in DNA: TGTGCCAGCAAAGCCTCCTACGAGCAGTACTTC. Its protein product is CASKASYEQYF.